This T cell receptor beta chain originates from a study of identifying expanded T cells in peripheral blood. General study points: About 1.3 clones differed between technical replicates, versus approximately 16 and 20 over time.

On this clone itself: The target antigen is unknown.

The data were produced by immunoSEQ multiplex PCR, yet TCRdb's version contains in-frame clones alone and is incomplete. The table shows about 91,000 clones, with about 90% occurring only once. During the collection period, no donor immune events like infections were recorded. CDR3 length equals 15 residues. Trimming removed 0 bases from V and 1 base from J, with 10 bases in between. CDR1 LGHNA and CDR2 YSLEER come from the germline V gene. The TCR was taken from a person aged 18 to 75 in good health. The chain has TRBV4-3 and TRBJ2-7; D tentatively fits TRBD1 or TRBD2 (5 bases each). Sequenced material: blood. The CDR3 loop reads CASSQDGTASYEQYF. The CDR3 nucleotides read TGCGCCAGCAGCCAAGATGGGACCGCGTCCTACGAGCAGTACTTC.